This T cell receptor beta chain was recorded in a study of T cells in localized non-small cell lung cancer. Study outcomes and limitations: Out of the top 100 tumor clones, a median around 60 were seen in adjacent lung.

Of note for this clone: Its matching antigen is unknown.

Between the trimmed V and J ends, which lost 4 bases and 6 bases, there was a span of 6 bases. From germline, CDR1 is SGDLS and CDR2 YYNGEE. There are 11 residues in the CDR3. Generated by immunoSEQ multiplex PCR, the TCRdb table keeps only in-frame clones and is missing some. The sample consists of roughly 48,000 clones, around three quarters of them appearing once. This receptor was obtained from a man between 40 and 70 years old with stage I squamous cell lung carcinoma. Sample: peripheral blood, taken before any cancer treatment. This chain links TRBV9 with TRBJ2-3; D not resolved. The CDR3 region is CASSSEDTQYF. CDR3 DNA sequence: TGTGCCAGCAGCTCCGAGGATACGCAGTATTTT.